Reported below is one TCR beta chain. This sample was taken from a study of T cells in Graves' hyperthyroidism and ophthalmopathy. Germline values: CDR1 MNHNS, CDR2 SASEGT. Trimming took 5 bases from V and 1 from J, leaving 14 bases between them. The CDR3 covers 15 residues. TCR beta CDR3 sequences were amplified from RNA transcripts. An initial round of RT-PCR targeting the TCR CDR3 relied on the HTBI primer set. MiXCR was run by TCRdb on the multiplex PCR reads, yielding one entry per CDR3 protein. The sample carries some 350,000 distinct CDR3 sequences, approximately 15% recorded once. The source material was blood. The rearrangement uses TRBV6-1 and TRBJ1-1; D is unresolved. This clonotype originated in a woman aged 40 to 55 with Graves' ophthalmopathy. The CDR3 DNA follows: TGTGCCAGCAGTCCCGCACAACTCAGGAACACTGAAGCTTTCTTT. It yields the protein CASSPAQLRNTEAFF.